This section outlines one TCR beta chain sequence together with its context. The data were produced by immunoSEQ multiplex PCR, yet TCRdb's version contains in-frame clones alone and is incomplete. The data contain over 200,000 clones, 88% of them seen just once; the ten biggest clones take up more than 0.55%. The CDR3 totals 15 residues. V gave up 6 bases and J gave up 5 bases; unmatched junction bases: 8. CDR1 and CDR2 (germline): MDHEN, SYDVKM. This record belongs to a study of blood T cell repertoires in COVID-19. Study at large: T cells, B-cell-depleted T cells, or PBMCs provided the cDNA or gDNA that served as material.

The TCR was taken from a human donor in a cohort sampled during active COVID-19. The sample comprised peripheral blood. V usage is TRBV28 and J usage is TRBJ2-7; 12 nucleotides match TRBD2. This chain's CDR3 is CASSIGLAGRNEQYF. The CDR3, as DNA: TGTGCCAGCAGCATAGGACTAGCGGGACGGAACGAGCAGTACTTC.